The source of this TCR beta chain is a study of OX40 agonist ivuxolimab in advanced cancers. The study, taken as a whole, reports: Among some nonresponders, normalized T-cell clonal expansion was also low. Both blood CD4+ and CD8+ T cells showed clonal growth by week 6 at 0.1 to 3.0 mg/kg. Relative to CD4+ cells, CD8+ T cells on average had more expanded clones.

Regarding this clone: Its antigen is undetermined.

Produced via immunoSEQ multiplex PCR; TCRdb's table is partial and in-frame only. The data hold 77,000 or so clones, with roughly 93% observed a single time. V trimming: 3 bases; J trimming: 3 bases; junction bases outside the gene matches: 4. The CDR3 consists of 14 residues. Looked up from germline, CDR1 is KGHSY and CDR2 is FQNENV. This TCR was recovered from an adult with an advanced solid tumor such as melanoma, head and neck, liver or kidney cancer. The specimen was CD4+ or CD8+ T cells sorted from blood, collected in a trial of the OX40 agonist ivuxolimab. The chain links TRBV16 to TRBJ2-7; 8 bases map to TRBD1. CDR3 residues: CASSQATGGYEQYF. The CDR3, as DNA: TGTGCCAGCAGCCAGGCCACAGGGGGCTACGAGCAGTACTTC.